A single sample is the source of the 7 T cell receptor beta chains below, sequenced in a study of Tregs in tolerant kidney transplant recipients. Profiling relied on immunoSEQ multiplex PCR, and the TCRdb table lists in-frame clones only, not all of them. The sample yields around 16,000 clones, around 90% seen once. Sequencing was done on a sample of CD8+ T cells from blood. All receptors come from a human donor in good health.

V is TRBV11-3 and J is TRBJ2-2, with D possibly matching TRBD2 (5 bases). Deletions cut 1 base from V and 0 bases from J, with 15 bases between. Germline CDR1 and CDR2: SGHNT and YENEEA. This CDR3 spans 18 amino acids. The CDR3 DNA is TGTGCCAGCAGCTTAGGGGCGGAGGACCTAGCGAACACCGGGGAGCTGTTTTTT. As protein: CASSLGAEDLANTGELFF.

The count of this clone is one. The chain is built from TRBV7-2 and TRBJ1-1; D is perhaps TRBD1 (5 bases). V lost 1 base and J lost 1, with 7 bases in between. CDR1 is SGHTA, CDR2 FQGNSA, per germline. This CDR3 is 14 amino acids long. DNA for the CDR3: TGTGCCAGCAGCTTAGTAACAGGGAACACTGAAGCTTTCTTT. Translating it yields CASSLVTGNTEAFF.

Concerning this clone: Additional DNA sequences in this sample encode the identical CDR3. V and J are TRBV30 and TRBJ2-2; 9 positions match TRBD2. CDR1 is GTSNPN and CDR2 is SVGIG in the germline V gene (reference sequence). The CDR3 contains 16 residues. With 0 bases clipped from V and 5 bases from J, the junction kept 7 bases outside the gene matches. The DNA of the CDR3 is TGTGCCTGGAGTGTACGAGCGGGGGGTCAGACCGGGGAGCTGTTTTTT. Its protein product is CAWSVRAGGQTGELFF.

This clone appeared a few times. The rearrangement links TRBV27 to TRBJ2-3, with 9 bases that match TRBD1. Germline loops: CDR1 MNHEY, CDR2 SMNVEV (reference sequence). This CDR3 is built from 18 residues. V shed 4 bases and J 0 bases; nucleotides not matched to a gene: 11. The CDR3: CASSSFLRTGESTDTQYF. The CDR3 DNA reads as TGTGCCAGCAGTTCCTTCCTTCGGACAGGGGAGAGCACAGATACGCAGTATTTT.

In DNA form, the CDR3 reads TGTGCCAGCAGCAAGGAGGAGGGGCGGCGGGAAAAACTGTTTTTT. Protein sequence: CASSKEEGRREKLFF. This chain uses TRBV21-1 with TRBJ1-4. TRBV21-1 is a documented pseudogene. The CDR3 is 15 amino acids.

The V and J genes are TRBV7-6 and TRBJ2-3; TRBD2 agrees at 9 bases. V lost 5 bases and J lost 2; bases outside the gene matches: 11. The CDR3 totals 17 residues. Germline V gives CDR1 SGHVS, CDR2 FNYEAQ. As DNA, the CDR3 is TGTGCCAGCAGCACACGTCCGGCGGGGGGGCCCACAGATACGCAGTATTTT. It is translated as CASSTRPAGGPTDTQYF.

The chain employs TRBV9 and TRBJ1-5, with 7 bases that match TRBD1. The CDR3 is 23 residues long. V was pared by 1 base and J by 4 bases, with 29 bases of the junction left unmatched. Germline values: CDR1 SGDLS, CDR2 YYNGEE. CDR3 in DNA: TGTGCCAGCAGCGTATACTTGGACCGCCGGGGACAGATACCTCCTGAGCCTAATCAGCCCCAGCATTTT. This translates into CASSVYLDRRGQIPPEPNQPQHF.